This T cell receptor beta chain was recorded in a study of persistence of HIV-infected CD4 T cells. About the research overall: Suppressive ART had lasted a median of around 8 years.

Study conclusions and caveats: Compared with CD3/CD28-stimulated cells, CMV- and Gag-responding cells showed lower TCRbeta richness.

Cells were stimulated with overlapping HIV-1 Gag 15-mer peptides. CD4+ T cells upregulating both CD40 ligand and CD69 were sorted as responding cells. CD8+ T cells were removed from PBMCs prior to stimulation. Sequencing used immunoSEQ version 4 in survey mode. Using immunoSEQ multiplex PCR, the repertoire was profiled, and TCRdb retains in-frame clones only, with some absent. Of around 24,000 clones detected, around 67% appear once; the ten largest clones hold 1.8%. Germline CDR1 and CDR2: KGHSH and LQKENI. This CDR3 spans 13 amino acids. Trimming removed 4 bases from V and 6 bases from J, with 9 bases in between. As regards this clone: Its target is unknown.

This clonotype was sampled from an adult man with HIV who was CMV-seropositive. The chain carries TRBV18 and TRBJ1-4, with unresolved D. Sequences were derived from CD4+ T cells sorted from PBMCs after 18-hour stimulation, sampled from a patient who received antiretroviral therapy. The CDR3 region is CASSLVEHEKLFF. CDR3 sequence (DNA): TGTGCCAGCTCACTAGTGGAGCATGAAAAACTGTTTTTT.